This T cell receptor beta chain stems from a study of blood T cell repertoires in COVID-19. Study-level information: COVID-19 samples collected from the United States, Italy and Spain covered acute and convalescent phases. Sources were T cells, B-cell-depleted T cells, or PBMCs; the material itself was cDNA or gDNA.

With 4 bases clipped from V and 4 bases from J, the junction kept 16 bases outside the gene matches. CDR1 and CDR2 from the germline V gene are SGHNT and YYREEE (reference sequence). The CDR3 is made up of 17 amino acids. The authors' processing: Amplification of reference gene primers provided the estimated nucleated cell counts. Clones were read by immunoSEQ multiplex PCR, and TCRdb kept only the in-frame ones, dropping some. That table supplies the V and J calls and clone size; D and trimming were determined from the DNA. This sample has 85,000 to 130,000 clones, with about nine tenths found just once. This clone was seen only a few times.

This chain connects TRBV5-4 to TRBJ1-1; the match to TRBD1 covers 7 bases. Sequenced material: peripheral blood. The receptor comes from a man between 65 and 85 years old with acute or convalescent COVID-19. The CDR3 reads CASSLGDSALWGTEAFF. The DNA for the CDR3 is TGTGCCAGCAGCCTCGGGGACAGCGCACTCTGGGGCACTGAAGCTTTCTTT.